This record looks at one T cell receptor beta chain sequence and its context. The data stem from a study of immune evolution from preneoplasia to lung adenocarcinoma. V was shortened by 4 bases and J by 4 bases, with 17 bases between the two germline ends. This CDR3 region has 15 residues. Germline V gene data show CDR1 as SGDLS and CDR2 as YYNGEE. Clones were read by immunoSEQ multiplex PCR, and TCRdb kept only the in-frame ones, dropping some. The sample yields under 7,500 clones, 80% seen once. The rearrangement links TRBV9 to TRBJ1-1; D may be TRBD1 (5 bases). The sequencing input was FFPE minimally invasive lung adenocarcinoma tissue. This clonotype was obtained from a person aged 60 to 80 with lung adenocarcinoma. The DNA for the CDR3 is TGTGCCAGCAGCCCGACCGCCCGGGGGGGCACTGAAGCTTTCTTT. This encodes CASSPTARGGTEAFF.